These 18 T cell receptor beta chains came from one sample sequenced in a study of control samples from healthy donors and cancer patients. Data came from immunoSEQ multiplex PCR; TCRdb stores just in-frame clones and leaves some out. Counted here are some 54,000 clones, 95% to 97% occurring once; the ten biggest clones make up 1.5% to 2%. Specimen: blood. The source is a woman aged 30 to 39 in good health.

The V and J genes are TRBV5-5 and TRBJ1-4; D is uncertain. Germline V gene data show CDR1 as SGHKS and CDR2 as YYEKEE (reference sequence). V lost 2 bases, J lost 5 bases, and 7 bases lay in between. The CDR3 is 13 residues long. CDR3 amino acids: CASSFLGNEKLFF. The DNA for the CDR3 is TGTGCCAGCAGCTTTCTCGGGAATGAAAAACTGTTTTTT.

The chain links TRBV18 to TRBJ2-5, with D perhaps being TRBD1 or TRBD2 (6 bases each). Germline lookup yields CDR1 KGHSH and CDR2 LQKENI. Trimming left V 6 bases short and J 10 bases short, with 18 bases between. The CDR3 spans 13 residues. The CDR3 nucleotides are TGTGCCAGCTCGACGGAGCCAAGGGGGGACCAGTACTTC. This gives the protein CASSTEPRGDQYF.

The genes are TRBV28 and TRBJ1-2; a weak D match, TRBD1 (5 bases). V gave up 1 base and J gave up 7 bases, with 13 bases separating them. CDR3 length equals 14 residues. The germline CDR1 and CDR2 sequences are MDHEN and SYDVKM. CDR3 sequence (DNA): TGTGCCAGCAGTTTATCCACCGGGACGGTTGGCTACACCTTC. It translates to CASSLSTGTVGYTF.

The chain employs TRBV7-9 and TRBJ1-5; the D is unclear. CDR3 length: 14 residues. The V gene lost 5 bases and the J gene lost 2 bases, with 10 bases spanning the gap. Germline CDR1 reads SEHNR; CDR2 reads FQNEAQ (reference sequence). The CDR3 loop is CASSQDGGNQPQHF. For the CDR3, the DNA is TGTGCCAGCAGCCAGGACGGTGGCAATCAGCCCCAGCATTTT.

The rearrangement uses TRBV5-6 and TRBJ1-6, with TRBD1 matching over 7 bases. In germline, CDR1 is SGHDT, CDR2 YYEEEE. The CDR3 covers 14 residues. V lost 0 bases, J lost 10 bases, and 4 bases stayed unmatched. CDR3 coding DNA: TGTGCCAGCAGCTTGGTGCAGGGGGGGTCACCCCTCCACTTT. Amino acid sequence: CASSLVQGGSPLHF.

The chain uses TRBV2 and TRBJ2-3; 9 bases line up with TRBD2. With V trimmed by 1 base and J by 4 bases, 6 bases remained unmatched. The CDR3 has 16 residues. The V gene's germline CDR1 is SNHLY and CDR2 FYNNEI. Here the CDR3 DNA reads TGTGCCAGCAGTGAAGGCGCGGGAGGGCCCCCAGATACGCAGTATTTT. Protein sequence: CASSEGAGGPPDTQYF. The full variable domain, completed using reference TRBV2 and TRBJ2-3, is EPEVTQTPSHQVTQMGQEVILRCVPISNHLYFYWYRQILGQKVEFLVSFYNNEISEKSEIFDDQFSVERPDGSNFTLKIRSTKLEDSAMYFCASSEGAGGPPDTQYFGPGTRLTVL.

V and J are TRBV10-1 and TRBJ1-5; TRBD1 agrees at 9 bases. The germline CDR1 and CDR2 sequences are WNHNN and SYGVQD (reference sequence). V was pared by 9 bases and J by 6 bases, with 3 bases of the junction left unmatched. This CDR3 comprises 12 residues. CDR3 region: CASDRGFQPQHF. CDR3 DNA: TGCGCCAGTGACAGGGGGTTTCAGCCCCAGCATTTT.

The chain couples TRBV27 to TRBJ2-2, with 7 bases fitting TRBD2. Germline V gives CDR1 MNHEY, CDR2 SMNVEV (reference sequence). V lost 8 bases and J lost 6; bases outside the gene matches: 18. The CDR3 extends over 17 amino acids. CDR3 bases: TGTGCCAGCGTTGCGGCTAGCGGACGCTTCCCCCCCGGGGAGCTGTTTTTT. This codes for CASVAASGRFPPGELFF.

As for this clone: The junction and the germline gene differ at one end; a read error may be behind it. The V and J genes are TRBV5-6 and TRBJ1-1; D is unclear. Germline CDR1 and CDR2: SGHDT and YYEEEE. The CDR3 is 16 residues long. The CDR3 reads CASSLVFPNLNTEAFF. Here the CDR3 DNA reads TGTGCCAGCAGCTTGGTATTCCCCAACCTGAATACTGAAGCTTTCTTT.

The V call is TRBV9, the J call TRBJ2-3; TRBD2 matches 9 bases. The germline V gene encodes CDR1 SGDLS and CDR2 YYNGEE. The CDR3 is made up of 15 amino acids. V lost 0 bases to trimming and J lost 4 bases; unmatched junction nucleotides: 3. CDR3 nucleotides: TGTGCCAGCAGCGTAGAGCTAGCGGGGTCAGATACGCAGTATTTT. The encoded protein is CASSVELAGSDTQYF.

The chain employs TRBV19 and TRBJ1-4; possible D gene TRBD1, 6 bases. Germline V CDR1 and CDR2: LNHDA, SQIVND (reference sequence). CDR3 length: 14 amino acids. The V and J ends lost 4 bases and 0 bases respectively, with 6 bases between them. CDR3 in amino acids: CASSRTATNEKLFF. CDR3 sequence (DNA): TGTGCCAGTAGTAGGACAGCAACTAATGAAAAACTGTTTTTT. Using reference TRBV19 and TRBJ1-4 for the parts outside the CDR3, the full variable domain is DGGITQSPKYLFRKEGQNVTLSCEQNLNHDAMYWYRQDPGQGLRLIYYSQIVNDFQKGDIAEGYSVSREKKESFPLTVTSAQKNPTAFYLCASSRTATNEKLFFGSGTQLSVL.

This rearrangement joins TRBV5-5 to TRBJ2-2; TRBD2 matches 8 bases. The CDR3 runs to 15 residues. The germline V gene encodes CDR1 SGHKS and CDR2 YYEKEE (reference sequence). V dropped 7 bases and J dropped 5; count of bases not matched to a gene: 10. DNA for the CDR3: TGTGCCAGCCGGCCAGCGGGAGTGGGGACCGGGGAGCTGTTTTTT. Amino acids: CASRPAGVGTGELFF.

The genes are TRBV3-1 (or the pseudogene TRBV3-2) and TRBJ1-2; TRBD1 is a possible D gene (6 bases). Germline CDR1 and CDR2: LGHDT and YNNKEL (reference sequence). V lost 5 bases and J 7 bases, leaving 20 bases between the germline ends. CDR3 size: 15 residues. The chain's CDR3 is CASSSPERGKGGYTF. CDR3 sequence (DNA): TGTGCCAGCAGCAGCCCGGAGAGGGGGAAGGGTGGCTACACCTTC.

The genes are TRBV6-5 and TRBJ2-3, with D maybe TRBD2 (5 bases). The CDR3 runs 15 residues. Trimming took 7 bases from V and 3 from J, leaving 17 bases between them. The germline V gene encodes CDR1 MNHEY and CDR2 SVGAGI. CDR3 bases: TGTGCCAGCACCCAACGGGGTAGCGCTACAGATACGCAGTATTTT. Its protein is CASTQRGSATDTQYF.

The V and J genes are TRBV5-1 and TRBJ2-1; TRBD2 aligns across 7 bases. V lost 1 base to trimming and J lost 2 bases; unmatched junction nucleotides: 3. This CDR3 contains 15 residues. The germline V gene encodes CDR1 SGHRS and CDR2 YFSETQ. CDR3 protein: CASSLRREPYNEQFF. CDR3 DNA: TGCGCCAGCAGCTTGCGGCGGGAGCCCTACAATGAGCAGTTCTTC.

V is TRBV19 and J is TRBJ2-2; the match to TRBD2 covers 12 bases. Germline V gene data show CDR1 as LNHDA and CDR2 as SQIVND (reference sequence). This CDR3 has 14 amino acids. V gave up 5 bases and J gave up 6 bases; unmatched junction bases: 1. The CDR3 DNA sequence: TGTGCCAGTAGTTCTAGCGGGAGGGCCGGGGAGCTGTTTTTT. It codes for CASSSSGRAGELFF.

J is TRBJ1-5 and V is TRBV6-5; TRBD1 matches 9 bases. The J segment lost 5 bases and the V segment lost 6 bases, leaving 8 bases of the junction unmatched. CDR1 and CDR2 from the germline V gene are MNHEY and SVGAGI. The CDR3 length is 15 residues. CDR3 region: CASSPDRGTDQPQHF. The CDR3 DNA sequence: TGTGCCAGCAGCCCGGACAGGGGTACGGATCAGCCCCAGCATTTT.

This sequence joins TRBV6-6 and TRBJ1-5; no clear D gene. V lost 5 bases and J lost 6, with 11 bases in between. This CDR3 is 13 amino acids long. Germline assignment: CDR1 MNHNY and CDR2 SVGAGI (reference sequence). The CDR3 is CASSTGSGQPQHF. CDR3 DNA: TGTGCCAGCAGTACCGGAAGCGGTCAGCCCCAGCATTTT.